This section outlines one T cell receptor (beta chain) sequence together with its context. Antigen specificity is unknown. This entry belongs to a study of Ad26.COV2.S vaccination and SARS-CoV-2 variants. Points from the study as a whole: Total T cell responses may have been underestimated by the TCR breadth and depth analyses.

Generated by immunoSEQ multiplex PCR, the TCRdb table keeps only in-frame clones and is missing some. The profile covers about 480,000 clones, with roughly 87% appearing a single time and around 13% taken by the ten largest. V was clipped by 3 bases and J by 2 bases, with 13 bases between them. Germline CDR1 and CDR2: ENHRY and SYGVKD. The CDR3 spans 16 residues. The treatment was: roughly 18 received Ad26.COV2.S at low or high dose, single or two shots; about 5 received placebo; per-sample allocation not given. Day 63 following the first vaccine or placebo injection was when the samples were taken. An Ad26 vector expressing Wuhan-strain SARS-CoV-2 spike constituted the vaccine.

This receptor was identified in a person aged 18 to 65 who received the Ad26.COV2.S COVID-19 vaccine or a placebo. The sequencing used peripheral blood, collected in a trial of Ad26.COV2.S vaccine versus placebo. The V call is TRBV10-3, the J call TRBJ2-2; D is perhaps TRBD2 (5 bases). The CDR3 region has the DNA TGTGCCATCAGTGACGGAGGACTGACTAACACCGGGGAGCTGTTTTTT. Translated, it gives CAISDGGLTNTGELFF.